This section outlines one TCR beta chain sequence together with its context. Its antigen is still unknown. The data stem from a study of vaccination effects on CD4 cells after COVID-19. As for the study in general: Post-vaccine specimens arrived a median 72 days past the second dose.

Antigen-specific CD4+ T cell clonotypes were called by their expansion after viral peptide-pool culture in ViraFEST. Scientists isolated CD4+ T cells after a roughly nine-day culture period ended. Subjects were given two BNT162b2 or mRNA-1273 vaccine doses. A half-medium replacement with IL-2 medium was carried out on days 3 and 7. The protocol was immunoSEQ multiplex PCR, while the TCRdb copy is restricted to in-frame clones and leaves out a portion. This sample carries about 24,000 clones, under 80% of them seen once, and the ten largest clones take less than 25%. The source of this sequence is a human donor who received a COVID-19 vaccine. The sequencing here drew on CD4+ T cells from PBMCs cultured with HCoV-NL63 spike peptides, taken after COVID-19 vaccination.

CDR3 in DNA: TGCGCCAGCAGCTTGGAATCAGGCGCAGACTATGGCTACACCTTC. Amino acids: CASSLESGADYGYTF. The V call is TRBV5-1, the J call TRBJ1-2; D uncertain. In germline, CDR1 is SGHRS, CDR2 YFSETQ. V was shortened by 0 bases and J by 3 bases, with 12 bases between the two germline ends. The CDR3 loop spans 15 amino acids.